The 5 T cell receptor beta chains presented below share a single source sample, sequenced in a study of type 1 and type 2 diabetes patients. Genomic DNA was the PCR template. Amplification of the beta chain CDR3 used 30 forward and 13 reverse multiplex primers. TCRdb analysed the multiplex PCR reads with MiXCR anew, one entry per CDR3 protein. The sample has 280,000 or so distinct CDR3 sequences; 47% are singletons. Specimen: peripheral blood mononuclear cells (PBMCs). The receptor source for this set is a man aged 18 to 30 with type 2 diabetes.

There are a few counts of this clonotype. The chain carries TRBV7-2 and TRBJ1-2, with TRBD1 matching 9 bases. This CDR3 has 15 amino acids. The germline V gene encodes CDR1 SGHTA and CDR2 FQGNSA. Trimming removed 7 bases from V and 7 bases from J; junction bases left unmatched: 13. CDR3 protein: CASNRQGGVRGGYTF. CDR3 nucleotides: TGTGCCAGCAACCGACAGGGGGGGGTACGTGGTGGCTACACCTTC.

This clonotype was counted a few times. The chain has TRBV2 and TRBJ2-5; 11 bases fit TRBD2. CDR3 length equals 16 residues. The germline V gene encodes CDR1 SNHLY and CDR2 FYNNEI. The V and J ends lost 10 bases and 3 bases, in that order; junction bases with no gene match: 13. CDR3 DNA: TGTGCCAAAATTACTTCTCCGGGACTAGCGGAAGAGACCCAGTACTTC. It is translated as CAKITSPGLAEETQYF.

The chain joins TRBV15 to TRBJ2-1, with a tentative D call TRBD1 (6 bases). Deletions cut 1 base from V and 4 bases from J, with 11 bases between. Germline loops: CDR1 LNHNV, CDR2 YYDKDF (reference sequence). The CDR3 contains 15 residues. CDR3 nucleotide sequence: TGTGCCACCAGCAGAGCCGCTGACAGGTACAATGAGCAGTTCTTC. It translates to CATSRAADRYNEQFF.

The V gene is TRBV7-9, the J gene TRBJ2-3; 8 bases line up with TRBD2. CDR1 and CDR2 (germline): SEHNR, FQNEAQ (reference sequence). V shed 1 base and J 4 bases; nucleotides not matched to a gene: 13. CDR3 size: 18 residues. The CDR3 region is CASSLGGRGDEEADTQYF. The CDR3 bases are TGTGCCAGCAGCTTAGGAGGGCGGGGGGACGAGGAGGCAGATACGCAGTATTTT.

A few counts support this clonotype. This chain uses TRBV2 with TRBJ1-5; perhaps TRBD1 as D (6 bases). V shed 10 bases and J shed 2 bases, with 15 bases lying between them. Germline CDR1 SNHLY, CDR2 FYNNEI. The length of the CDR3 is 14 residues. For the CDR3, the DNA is TGTGCCACCTCAGGGACATTAGGCAATCAGCCCCAGCATTTT. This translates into CATSGTLGNQPQHF.